These 23 T cell receptor beta chains were sequenced from one sample in a study of blood T cell repertoires in COVID-19. The data were produced by immunoSEQ multiplex PCR, yet TCRdb's version contains in-frame clones alone and is incomplete. The sample includes tens of thousands of clones, roughly 90% of them seen just once. The sequenced sample was peripheral blood. These receptors all stem from a man aged 45 to 65 with active or convalescent COVID-19.

The V gene is TRBV9, the J gene TRBJ1-1; tentative D call: TRBD1 (5 bases). The CDR3 covers 18 residues. Per germline, CDR1 SGDLS and CDR2 YYNGEE. Trimming took off 0 bases at V and 4 bases at J, with 22 bases between the two ends. The CDR3 DNA is TGTGCCAGCAGCGTAGGTTTAGGGGAAGGGCGTGGGGTCACTGAAGCTTTCTTT. Encoded protein: CASSVGLGEGRGVTEAFF.

The chain has TRBV7-2 and TRBJ2-5; 9 bases map to TRBD2. With 4 bases clipped from V and 2 bases from J, the junction kept 11 bases outside the gene matches. Germline values: CDR1 SGHTA, CDR2 FQGNSA. This CDR3 region has 17 residues. CDR3 sequence: CASSSQISGGLQETQYF. The CDR3 DNA reads as TGTGCCAGCAGCTCTCAGATTAGCGGGGGCCTTCAAGAGACCCAGTACTTC.

This rearrangement joins TRBV2 to TRBJ1-6; D is perhaps TRBD1 (6 bases). Germline-derived CDR1 and CDR2 are SNHLY and FYNNEI. The CDR3 covers 15 residues. Trimming shortened V by 6 bases and J by 10 bases, and 19 bases separated the two germline ends. The CDR3 loop reads CASSLRRGEESPLHF. DNA for the CDR3: TGTGCCAGCAGCCTCCGCAGGGGTGAGGAGTCACCCCTCCACTTT. Complete variable domain (other parts from reference TRBV2 and TRBJ1-6): EPEVTQTPSHQVTQMGQEVILRCVPISNHLYFYWYRQILGQKVEFLVSFYNNEISEKSEIFDDQFSVERPDGSNFTLKIRSTKLEDSAMYFCASSLRRGEESPLHFGNGTRLTVT.

The J gene is TRBJ2-3, the V gene TRBV24-1; TRBD1 might be the D (5 bases). CDR1 and CDR2 (germline): KGHDR, SFDVKD. The CDR3 is 16 residues long. Trimming cost V 1 base and J 1 base, with 11 bases left between them. CDR3 DNA sequence: TGTGCCACCAGTGATTTCTCCAGGGTGGGCACAGATACGCAGTATTTT. Protein: CATSDFSRVGTDTQYF.

The genes are TRBV5-1 and TRBJ1-5, with D uncertain. Germline V gene lookup returns CDR1 SGHRS and CDR2 YFSETQ. The V end was cut by 0 bases, the J end by 4 bases, with 11 bases between. The CDR3 is 15 residues long. CDR3 loop: CASSLVPSGNQPQHF. DNA of the CDR3: TGCGCCAGCAGCTTGGTTCCTAGTGGAAATCAGCCCCAGCATTTT.

The chain is built from TRBV19 and TRBJ1-2, with TRBD1 matching 7 bases. This CDR3 contains 14 residues. CDR1 is LNHDA, CDR2 SQIVND, per germline (reference sequence). Trimming took 5 bases from V and 7 from J; bases not matched to a gene: 10. DNA for the CDR3: TGTGCCAGTAGTGTCCAAACAGGGGTATTTGGCTACACCTTC. This translates into CASSVQTGVFGYTF.

The chain has TRBV10-3 and TRBJ2-1; 13 bases map to TRBD2. The CDR3 covers 16 residues. Trimming removed 7 bases from V and 1 base from J; junction bases left unmatched: 4. Germline CDR1 ENHRY, CDR2 SYGVKD. CDR3 sequence: CAINGLAGASYNEQFF. CDR3 nucleotides: TGTGCCATCAATGGACTAGCGGGAGCTTCCTACAATGAGCAGTTCTTC.

This chain connects TRBV20-1 to TRBJ2-7; TRBD1 is a possible D gene (5 bases). The CDR3 spans 11 residues. Between the trimmed V and J ends, which lost 5 bases and 2 bases, there was a span of 7 bases. CDR1 DFQATT and CDR2 SNEGSKA come from the germline V gene (reference sequence). Written as DNA, the CDR3 is TGCAGTGCTCCACAGGCCTACGAGCAGTACTTC. Translation gives CSAPQAYEQYF.

This chain joins TRBV5-6 and TRBJ2-3, with D maybe TRBD1 (6 bases). V dropped 0 bases and J dropped 2 bases, with 16 bases sitting between them. This CDR3 spans 17 amino acids. From germline, CDR1 is SGHDT and CDR2 YYEEEE. This CDR3 reads CASSLGPGQYITDTQYF. Here the CDR3 DNA reads TGTGCCAGCAGCTTGGGGCCAGGACAGTACATCACAGATACGCAGTATTTT.

The rearrangement joins TRBV2 to TRBJ2-1, with TRBD2 as a possible D gene (7 bases). This CDR3 spans 16 amino acids. CDR1 is SNHLY and CDR2 is FYNNEI in the germline V gene. V was pared by 2 bases and J by 5 bases, with 16 bases between. In DNA form, the CDR3 reads TGTGCCAGCAGTGAATCCGGGGGGCGGGCCCACAATGAGCAGTTCTTC. This gives the protein CASSESGGRAHNEQFF. Full variable domain (missing parts from reference TRBV2 and TRBJ2-1): EPEVTQTPSHQVTQMGQEVILRCVPISNHLYFYWYRQILGQKVEFLVSFYNNEISEKSEIFDDQFSVERPDGSNFTLKIRSTKLEDSAMYFCASSESGGRAHNEQFFGPGTRLTVL.

The chain has TRBV30 and TRBJ1-1; 7 bases fit TRBD1. The germline gives CDR1 GTSNPN, CDR2 SVGIG (reference sequence). The CDR3 runs to 13 residues. After removal of 2 bases from V and 6 bases from J, the junction contained 6 bases not matched to a gene. The CDR3 loop reads CAWSPTGMAEAFF. The CDR3 region has the DNA TGTGCCTGGAGTCCGACAGGGATGGCTGAAGCTTTCTTT.

This chain joins TRBV10-1 and TRBJ2-3; perhaps TRBD2 as D (5 bases). The CDR3 is 13 residues long. Deletions cut 3 bases from V and 2 bases from J, with 6 bases between. CDR1 and CDR2 from the germline V gene are WNHNN and SYGVQD (reference sequence). The CDR3 DNA is TGCGCCAGCAGTGATCTAGCCACAGATACGCAGTATTTT. Translated: CASSDLATDTQYF.

This chain joins TRBV18 and TRBJ1-6, with D unclear. Trimming cost V 3 bases and J 8 bases, with 14 bases left between them. Germline loops: CDR1 KGHSH, CDR2 LQKENI. There are 15 residues in the CDR3. The CDR3 sequence is CASSPDPGKDSPLHF. The CDR3, as DNA: TGTGCCAGCTCACCGGACCCCGGGAAGGATTCACCCCTCCACTTT. Supplemented by reference TRBV18 and TRBJ1-6, the full variable domain reads NAGVMQNPRHLVRRRGQEARLRCSPMKGHSHVYWYRQLPEEGLKFMVYLQKENIIDESGMPKERFSAEFPKEGPSILRIQQVVRGDSAAYFCASSPDPGKDSPLHFGNGTRLTVT.

V and J are TRBV19 and TRBJ1-2; D is perhaps TRBD1 (6 bases). The germline gives CDR1 LNHDA, CDR2 SQIVND (reference sequence). The V end was cut by 3 bases, the J end by 8 bases, with 19 bases between. The CDR3 covers 15 residues. For the CDR3, the DNA is TGTGCCAGTAGTATCCGGCAGGGGAATACCGTCGGCTACACCTTC. It specifies CASSIRQGNTVGYTF.

Only one count was recorded for this clone. CDR3 sequence reads: CASSSRPLLAELSYNEQFF. The CDR3 DNA reads as TGTGCCAGCAGCTCAAGGCCTCTACTAGCGGAGCTCTCCTACAATGAGCAGTTCTTC. The genes are TRBV14 and TRBJ2-1; 8 bases line up with TRBD2. The J segment lost 0 bases and the V segment lost 5 bases, leaving 15 bases of the junction unmatched. The germline gives CDR1 SGHDN, CDR2 FVKESK. This CDR3 contains 19 residues. The whole variable domain, remainder taken from reference TRBV14 and TRBJ2-1, is EAGVTQFPSHSVIEKGQTVTLRCDPISGHDNLYWYRRVMGKEIKFLLHFVKESKQDESGMPNNRFLAERTGGTYSTLKVQPAELEDSGVYFCASSSRPLLAELSYNEQFFGPGTRLTVL.

This sequence joins TRBV19 and TRBJ2-7, with D possibly TRBD2 on 7 matching bases. Looked up from germline, CDR1 is LNHDA and CDR2 is SQIVND (reference sequence). Trimming removed 3 bases at V and 5 bases at J, with 11 bases between. The CDR3 is made up of 13 amino acids. The CDR3 region has the DNA TGTGCCAGTAGTATTGGGAGGGGGAACGAGCAGTACTTC. Amino acids: CASSIGRGNEQYF.

This clone has just a few counts. At the DNA level, this CDR3 is encoded by other sequences in the same sample as well. This rearrangement joins TRBV7-2 to TRBJ2-7; 9 positions match TRBD1. From germline, CDR1 is SGHTA and CDR2 FQGNSA. The CDR3 extends over 15 amino acids. V was pared by 2 bases and J by 2 bases, with 4 bases of the junction left unmatched. The CDR3 nucleotides read TGTGCCAGCAGCTTATCGGGACAGGGTACCTACGAGCAGTACTTC. Amino acid sequence: CASSLSGQGTYEQYF. Drawing the rest from reference TRBV7-2 and TRBJ2-7, the complete variable domain is GAGVSQSPSNKVTEKGKDVELRCDPISGHTALYWYRQSLGQGLEFLIYFQGNSAPDKSGLPSDRFSAERTGGSVSTLTIQRTQQEDSAVYLCASSLSGQGTYEQYFGPGTRLTVT.

The V and J genes are TRBV3-1 (or the pseudogene TRBV3-2) and TRBJ2-5, with 9 bases aligning to TRBD1. Germline V lookup: CDR1 LGHDT, CDR2 YNNKEL (reference sequence). The trim removed 3 bases at V and 5 bases at J, leaving 4 bases unmatched. There are 14 residues in the CDR3. CDR3 nucleotide sequence: TGTGCCAGCAGCCACGGGACAGGGAAGGAGACCCAGTACTTC. It encodes CASSHGTGKETQYF.

The chain links TRBV7-2 to TRBJ1-5; no clear D. V shed 1 base and J shed 6 bases, with 7 bases lying between them. This CDR3 is 13 amino acids long. The germline V gene has CDR1 SGHTA and CDR2 FQGNSA. CDR3 sequence (DNA): TGTGCCAGCAGCTTAGAGCGTAGTCAGCCCCAGCATTTT. The encoded protein is CASSLERSQPQHF.

This clone was counted once. The CDR3 sequence: CASSQDTTGGPQETQYF. CDR3 sequence (DNA): TGTGCCAGCAGCCAAGATACCACGGGGGGGCCACAAGAGACCCAGTACTTC. This chain links TRBV3-1 (or the pseudogene TRBV3-2) with TRBJ2-5; 8 nucleotides align to TRBD2. The CDR3 extends over 17 amino acids. CDR1 and CDR2 from the germline V gene are LGHDT and YNNKEL (reference sequence). V lost 0 bases, J lost 2 bases, and 8 bases stayed unmatched.

The chain joins TRBV5-5 to TRBJ2-2; 10 nucleotides agree with TRBD2. V shed 5 bases and J 6 bases; nucleotides not matched to a gene: 7. The CDR3 length is 15 residues. The germline CDR1 and CDR2 sequences are SGHKS and YYEKEE (reference sequence). The CDR3 sequence: CASRWSSGSSGELFF. DNA of the CDR3: TGTGCCAGCAGGTGGTCTAGCGGGAGTTCCGGGGAGCTGTTTTTT.

This clone has just one count. This chain joins TRBV4-1 and TRBJ2-1; 8 positions agree with TRBD2. The CDR3 totals 15 residues. Germline V lookup: CDR1 MGHRA, CDR2 YSYEKL. Trimming took 5 bases from V and 1 from J; bases not matched to a gene: 4. The CDR3 DNA is TGCGCCAGCAGCACAAGCGGGAGTTCCTACAATGAGCAGTTCTTC. It is translated as CASSTSGSSYNEQFF.

The rearrangement uses TRBV6-2 or TRBV6-3 and TRBJ2-3; D not resolved. The germline V gene encodes CDR1 MNHEY and CDR2 SVGEGT. The CDR3 runs to 16 residues. Trimming left V 6 bases short and J 0 bases short, with 16 bases between. CDR3 region: CASSNPSRVSTDTQYF. The DNA for the CDR3 is TGTGCCAGCAGCAATCCCTCTAGAGTAAGCACAGATACGCAGTATTTT.